This TCR beta chain was obtained from a study of blood T cells in healthy people across ages. This clonotype has a handful of counts. Through a sample-barcoded 5' primer and a J-beta primer mix, a second PCR was run for roughly 7 to 12 cycles. TCRdb redid the calling of the 5' RACE reads with MiXCR, one entry per CDR3 protein. The data hold hundreds of thousands of distinct CDR3 sequences, with about 42% observed a single time. The V end lost 4 bases, the J end lost 0 bases, and 9 bases lay between the germline ends. Germline V gene sequence: CDR1 SQVTM, CDR2 ANQGSEA. CDR3 size: 13 residues. This clonotype was obtained from a man between 60 and 75 years old in good health. The chain uses TRBV29-1 and TRBJ1-1; D gene uncertain. The sequenced sample was blood. CDR3 sequence: CSVGGRMNTEAFF. For the CDR3, the DNA is TGCAGCGTTGGTGGACGGATGAACACTGAAGCTTTCTTT.